Listed below are T cell receptor beta chains from one sample, sequenced in a study of T cell responses to AZD1222 COVID-19 vaccine. TCRdb's table, derived via immunoSEQ multiplex PCR, lists solely in-frame clones and lacks some. The sample comprises 250,000 to 300,000 clones, approximately 94% of which are singletons, and about 0.5% rests with the top ten. Sequences were derived from peripheral blood, sampled 28 days after the second AZD1222 dose. The receptor set was obtained from an adult who received the AZD1222 COVID-19 vaccine. The CDR3 runs from the conserved cysteine through the conserved F or W. Fields, in order: J gene, V gene, CDR3 protein.

TRBJ2-2	TRBV12-3/TRBV12-4	CAGRWNTGELFF
TRBJ1-6	TRBV5-1	CASSLRSPGAGGNSPLHF
TRBJ2-2	TRBV7-3	CASRFGLAGNTGELFF
TRBJ1-3	TRBV7-8	CASSLGGPFSGNTIYF
TRBJ2-6	TRBV4-3	CASSQGALSGANVLTF
TRBJ1-2	TRBV6-6	CASIPGQWAFGYGYTF
TRBJ2-7	TRBV28	CASSDPGHEQYF
TRBJ2-2	TRBV5-6	CASSRGSGRATGELFF
TRBJ1-6	TRBV2	CASRRGVGSPLHF
TRBJ2-1	TRBV7-6	CASSLESGRAGNEQFF
TRBJ1-3	TRBV10-3	CAISESAPGNTIYF
TRBJ2-1	TRBV5-4	CASFTAGARANEQFF
TRBJ2-7	TRBV4-1	CASSPPLSDEQYF
TRBJ2-2	TRBV5-1	CASSAGQLGELFF
TRBJ1-6	TRBV12-3/TRBV12-4	CASRLNYNSPLHF